The rows below give T cell receptor beta chains drawn from one sample of a study of T cell changes during pregnancy in multiple sclerosis. The table came from immunoSEQ multiplex PCR; TCRdb's copy has only in-frame clones and leaves some out. The table lists about 67,000 clones, around nine tenths of them singletons. The sample consisted of peripheral blood, taken in the first trimester of pregnancy. The receptors come from a female donor in good health, enrolled as a control in a pregnancy study. CDR3s include the opening cysteine and the closing phenylalanine or tryptophan. A D gene is named only where the DNA matches it firmly. Expanded clones get a size class; other rows say once, few or many, or leave the size out.

V,J,D,size,DNA,CDR3
TRBV5-1,TRBJ1-1,TRBD1,.,TGCGCCAGCAGGTCCGGGACAGGGGCTATGAACACTGAAGCTTTCTTT,CASRSGTGAMNTEAFF
TRBV7-9,TRBJ2-2,.,.,TGTGCCAGCAGTCGACAAACCGGGGAGCTGTTTTTT,CASSRQTGELFF
TRBV5-6,TRBJ2-1,.,.,TGTGCCAGCAGCTATGGGACTGGGGGAAATGAGCAGTTCTTC,CASSYGTGGNEQFF
TRBV6-1,TRBJ2-2,.,.,TGTGCCAGCACCGAAGGTCAGGTGGCCACCGGGGAGCTGTTTTTT,CASTEGQVATGELFF
TRBV5-5,TRBJ2-1,TRBD2,.,TGTGCCAGCAGCGGCCTGGGAGGGGCCGCAAGCTCCTACAATGAGCAGTTCTTC,CASSGLGGAASSYNEQFF
TRBV5-1,TRBJ2-7,.,.,TGCGCCAGCAGCTGGGGGGACTCCCGGAGCTCCTACGAGCAGTACTTC,CASSWGDSRSSYEQYF
TRBV5-1,TRBJ2-1,TRBD2,.,TGCGCCAGCAGCATCGGGACTAGCGGGAGGCCGTTCTTC,CASSIGTSGRPFF
TRBV27,TRBJ2-7,.,.,TGTGCCAGCAGTTTGGAGGCCAACTACGAGCAGTACTTC,CASSLEANYEQYF
TRBV7-8,TRBJ2-2,.,.,TGTGCCAGCAGCTTAGAGCAGAGGACCGGGGAGCTGTTTTTT,CASSLEQRTGELFF
TRBV5-1,TRBJ2-1,.,.,TGCGCCAGCAGTCTGAACAGGGCAAATGAGCAGTTCTTC,CASSLNRANEQFF
TRBV5-1,TRBJ2-7,TRBD2,once,TGCGCCAGCAGCTTGGCCCTAGCGGGTGACGGGGAGCAGTACTTC,CASSLALAGDGEQYF
TRBV27,TRBJ2-5,.,.,TGTGCCAGCAGTTTACTAAGCGGCCAAGAGACCCAGTACTTC,CASSLLSGQETQYF
TRBV5-4,TRBJ2-7,TRBD2,.,TGTGCCAGCAGCTTGCAAAGCGGGACCTACGAGCAGTACTTC,CASSLQSGTYEQYF
TRBV5-1,TRBJ2-1,.,.,TGCGCCAGCAGCCATGGCGGATACAATGAGCAGTTCTTC,CASSHGGYNEQFF
TRBV4-2,TRBJ2-3,TRBD1,.,TGTGCCAGCAGCCATGAGGGGGGGACAGGGAACACAGATACGCAGTATTTT,CASSHEGGTGNTDTQYF
TRBV19,TRBJ2-7,TRBD1,.,TGTGCCAGTAGTATTGGGACAGGGGGCTACGAGCAGTACTTC,CASSIGTGGYEQYF
TRBV5-1,TRBJ2-7,.,.,TGCGCCAGCGGGCAACTAGAATCAGACGAGCAGTACTTC,CASGQLESDEQYF
TRBV6-5,TRBJ1-1,TRBD1,once,TGTGCCAGCAGCTCCGGGACAGGAGAAGCTTTCTTT,CASSSGTGEAFF
TRBV6-5,TRBJ2-5,TRBD1,.,TGTGCCAGCAGGAGGGGGCCTAGGGAGACCCAGTACTTC,CASRRGPRETQYF
TRBV2,TRBJ1-5,.,.,TGTGCCAGCAGTGAGTCGGGGAATAGCAATCAGCCCCAGCATTTT,CASSESGNSNQPQHF
TRBV28,TRBJ1-4,TRBD1,.,TGTGCCAGCAGGCTCCGGACAGGGAAAGTGGCAACTAATGAAAAACTGTTTTTT,CASRLRTGKVATNEKLFF
TRBV13,TRBJ2-5,TRBD1,.,TGTGCCAGCAGCTTAGCTATGGACAGGGGGGGGGAGACCCAGTACTTC,CASSLAMDRGGETQYF
TRBV9,TRBJ1-5,TRBD1,once,TGTGCCAGCAGCGCGACCGACAGGGGGACCCAGCATTTT,CASSATDRGTQHF
TRBV5-1,TRBJ2-2,TRBD1,once,TGCGCCAGCAGTCAAGGACAGGGTGGCGGGGAGCTGTTTTTT,CASSQGQGGGELFF
TRBV15,TRBJ2-7,.,.,TGTGCCACCAGCAGAGACAGGGGTATCTACGAGCAGTACTTC,CATSRDRGIYEQYF
TRBV28,TRBJ1-2,.,.,TGTGCCAGCAGTTTATGGGCAGGGGTCTCTTATGGCTACACCTTC,CASSLWAGVSYGYTF
TRBV4-1,TRBJ2-7,.,.,TGCGCCAGCAGCCAAGATTGGATGGGGCGTTCCTACGAGCAGTACTTC,CASSQDWMGRSYEQYF
TRBV5-1,TRBJ2-7,.,.,TGCGCCAGCAGCTTGGCAGGCCTCCCCTACGAGCAGTACTTC,CASSLAGLPYEQYF
TRBV20-1,TRBJ2-7,.,.,TGCAGCCTATTGACTGCTTACGAGCAGTACTTC,CSLLTAYEQYF
TRBV6-4,TRBJ2-1,TRBD2,.,TGTGCCAGCAGCCCTAGCGGATCCTACAATGAGCAGTTCTTC,CASSPSGSYNEQFF
TRBV7-2,TRBJ2-6,.,.,TGTGCCAGCAGCTACTTTTTTTCTGGGGCCAACGTCCTGACTTTC,CASSYFFSGANVLTF
TRBV2,TRBJ2-5,.,.,TGTGCCAGCAGTGCCCGGAGCACTCAGTACTTC,CASSARSTQYF
TRBV2,TRBJ2-7,.,.,TGTGCCAGCAGTGAAGGCGGCGGGCTAGCCTACGAGCAGTACTTC,CASSEGGGLAYEQYF
TRBV5-1,TRBJ2-7,TRBD1,.,TGCGCCAGCAGCCCAGAGGGACAGGGTGGGTACGAGCAGTACTTC,CASSPEGQGGYEQYF
TRBV5-1,TRBJ2-3,TRBD2,.,TGCGCCAGCAGCCCGGGGACTAGCGGCTTTGCAGATACGCAGTATTTT,CASSPGTSGFADTQYF
TRBV29-1,TRBJ2-7,.,.,TGCAGCGTTGTTGAGGGACACTACGAGCAGTACTTC,CSVVEGHYEQYF
TRBV18,TRBJ2-3,TRBD1,.,TGTGCCAGCTCACCGGGGACAGGCCCTCGGTATACGCAGTATTTT,CASSPGTGPRYTQYF
TRBV5-4,TRBJ2-1,TRBD2,once,TGTGCCAGCAACCTAGCGGGCTACAATGAGCAGTTCTTC,CASNLAGYNEQFF
TRBV10-3,TRBJ2-5,TRBD2,.,TGTGCCATCAGTGTCGTAGCGGGAGGGGACCAAGAGACCCAGTACTTC,CAISVVAGGDQETQYF
TRBV6-1,TRBJ2-2,TRBD1,.,TGTGCCAGCAGTGTTCGGCAGGGGGCGACCGGGGAGCTGTTTTTT,CASSVRQGATGELFF
TRBV4-1,TRBJ2-7,.,.,TGCGCCAGCAGCCAAGTTCAAACCGGGACACACACCTACGAGCAGTACTTC,CASSQVQTGTHTYEQYF